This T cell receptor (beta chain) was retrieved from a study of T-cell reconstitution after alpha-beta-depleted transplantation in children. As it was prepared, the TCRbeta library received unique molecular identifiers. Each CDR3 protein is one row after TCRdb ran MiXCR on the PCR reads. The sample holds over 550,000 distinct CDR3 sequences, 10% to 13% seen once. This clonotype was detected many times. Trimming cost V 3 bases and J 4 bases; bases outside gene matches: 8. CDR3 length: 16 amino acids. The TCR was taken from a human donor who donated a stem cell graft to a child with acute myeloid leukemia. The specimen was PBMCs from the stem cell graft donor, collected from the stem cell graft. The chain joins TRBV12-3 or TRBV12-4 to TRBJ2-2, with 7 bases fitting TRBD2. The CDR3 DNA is TGTGCCAGCAGTTTTCAGGCGGGAGAGGGCACCGGGGAGCTGTTTTTT. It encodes CASSFQAGEGTGELFF.